The T cell receptor (beta chain) under discussion was sequenced for a study of T-cell memory formation after mild COVID-19. Study-wide context: Most TCR clusters belonged to a single donor.

Study conclusions and caveats: Clones that got smaller from day 15 to 85 had even CD4/CD8, while clones growing later tipped toward CD4+. Some SARS-CoV-2-responding clones were already detected in memory before infection.

5'RACE primed from the constant segment yielded TCR alpha and TCR beta cDNA libraries bearing sample barcodes and UMIs. TCRdb reprocessed the 5' RACE reads with MiXCR, giving one entry per CDR3 protein. Of roughly 130,000 distinct CDR3 sequences listed, about 5.9% are singletons. Note on this clonotype: What it binds is unknown.

Sample: PBMCs or a T cell subset sorted from them (not recorded which). The receptor's source is an adult woman who had mild COVID-19 (a few samples of this study predate the infection). Cell type and time point are not known.

The CDR3 sequence: CASSPQGGKTEAFF. DNA of the CDR3: TGTGCCAGCAGTCCGCAGGGAGGTAAGACTGAAGCTTTCTTT. V usage is TRBV6-2 or TRBV6-3 and J usage is TRBJ1-1; possible D gene TRBD1, 5 bases. Germline V gene sequence: CDR1 MNHEY, CDR2 SVGEGT. This CDR3 is built from 14 residues. V lost 5 bases and J 5 bases, leaving 15 bases between the germline ends.